This TCR beta chain was observed in a study of shared clonotypes between healthy human individuals. General study results and limits: Clonotypes not shared had lower generation probabilities than those common to all four donors.

The naive CD8 fraction comprised CD45RO-negative cells positively selected for CCR7 and excluded terminally differentiated effector memory CD45RA+ cells. Looked up from germline, CDR1 is MNHEY and CDR2 is SVGAGI. The CDR3 has 15 residues. V trimming: 6 bases; J trimming: 0 bases; junction bases outside the gene matches: 4. The method was immunoSEQ multiplex PCR; TCRdb's version includes in-frame clones alone and lacks a portion of them. The table has 2 million to 2.5 million clones, about 95% seen once. In regard to this clone: The antigen is undetermined. Within the sample, other DNA sequences also encode this same CDR3.

The sequence was collected from a man aged 18 to 35 in good health. V usage is TRBV6-5 and J usage is TRBJ2-1; 8 nucleotides align to TRBD2. Sequencing used naive CD8+ T cells sorted from blood. CDR3 nucleotides: TGTGCCAGCAGACCGGGACTAGGCTCCTACAATGAGCAGTTCTTC. This gives the protein CASRPGLGSYNEQFF.